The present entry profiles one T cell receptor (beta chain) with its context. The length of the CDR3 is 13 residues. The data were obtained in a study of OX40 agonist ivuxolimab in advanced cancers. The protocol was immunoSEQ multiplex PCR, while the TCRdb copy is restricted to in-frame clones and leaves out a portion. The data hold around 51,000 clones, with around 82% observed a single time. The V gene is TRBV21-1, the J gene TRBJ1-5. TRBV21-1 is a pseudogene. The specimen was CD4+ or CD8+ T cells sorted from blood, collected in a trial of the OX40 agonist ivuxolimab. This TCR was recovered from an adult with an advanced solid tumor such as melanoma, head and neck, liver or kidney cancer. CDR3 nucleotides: TGTGCCAGCAGCAAGGGGGGAGATCAGCCCCAGCATTTT. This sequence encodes CASSKGGDQPQHF.